This T cell receptor (beta chain) came from a study of OX40 agonist ivuxolimab in advanced cancers. Looking at the study overall: Patients in the trial were receiving intravenous ivuxolimab every 2 weeks, at doses of 0.01 to 10 mg/kg. Aged about 20 to 85 with a mean of 60 years, they were approximately 79% male. Having had anti-PD-1, anti-PD-L1 or anti-CTLA-4 therapy before was allowed, and approximately 40% had some.

Using immunoSEQ multiplex PCR, the repertoire was profiled, and TCRdb retains in-frame clones only, with some absent. This table has over 10,000 clones, around 83% appearing once. Comment on this clone: Its antigen is as yet unknown.

The ends were cut back, 4 bases at V and 6 bases at J, with 7 bases in the middle. Germline CDR1 SEHNR, CDR2 FQNEAQ (reference sequence). The CDR3 totals 11 residues. Study results and limitations: Individuals who were partial responders at 0.1-3.0 mg/kg had clonal expansion that ranked among the lowest.

This sequence joins TRBV7-9 and TRBJ2-7; D not resolved. This clonotype was sampled from an adult with an advanced solid tumor such as melanoma, head and neck, liver or kidney cancer. The sample in question was CD4+ or CD8+ T cells sorted from blood, obtained in a trial of the OX40 agonist ivuxolimab. CDR3 loop: CASSSPVEQYF. The CDR3 DNA reads TGTGCCAGCAGCTCCCCCGTCGAGCAGTACTTC.